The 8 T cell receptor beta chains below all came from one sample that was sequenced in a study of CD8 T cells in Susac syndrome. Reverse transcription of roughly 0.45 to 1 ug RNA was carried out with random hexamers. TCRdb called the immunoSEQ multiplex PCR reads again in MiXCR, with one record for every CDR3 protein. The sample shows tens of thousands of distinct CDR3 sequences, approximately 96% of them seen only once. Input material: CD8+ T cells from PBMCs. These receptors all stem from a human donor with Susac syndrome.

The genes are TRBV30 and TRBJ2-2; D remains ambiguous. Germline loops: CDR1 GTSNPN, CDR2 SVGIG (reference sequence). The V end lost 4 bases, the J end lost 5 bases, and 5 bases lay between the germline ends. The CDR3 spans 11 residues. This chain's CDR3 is CAWMGTGELFF. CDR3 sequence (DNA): TGTGCCTGGATGGGGACCGGGGAGCTGTTTTTT.

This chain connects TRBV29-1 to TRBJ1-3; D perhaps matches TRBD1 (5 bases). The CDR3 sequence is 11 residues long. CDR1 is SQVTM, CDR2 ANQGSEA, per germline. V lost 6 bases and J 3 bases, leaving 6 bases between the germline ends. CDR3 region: CSVGDGNTIYF. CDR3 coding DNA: TGCAGCGTGGGGGATGGAAACACCATATATTTT.

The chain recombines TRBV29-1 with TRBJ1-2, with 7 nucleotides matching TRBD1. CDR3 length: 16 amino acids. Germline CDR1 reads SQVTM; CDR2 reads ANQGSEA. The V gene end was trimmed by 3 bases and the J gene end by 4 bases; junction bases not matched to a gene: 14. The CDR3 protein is CSVDLGQPSSGYGYTF. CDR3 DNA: TGCAGCGTTGATTTGGGACAGCCGTCCTCTGGCTATGGCTACACCTTC.

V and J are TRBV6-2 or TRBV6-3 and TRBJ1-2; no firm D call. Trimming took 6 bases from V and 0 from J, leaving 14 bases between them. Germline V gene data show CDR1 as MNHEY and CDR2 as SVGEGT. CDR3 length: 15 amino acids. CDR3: CASSLASTSNYGYTF. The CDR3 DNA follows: TGTGCCAGCAGCCTAGCATCTACTTCTAACTATGGCTACACCTTC.

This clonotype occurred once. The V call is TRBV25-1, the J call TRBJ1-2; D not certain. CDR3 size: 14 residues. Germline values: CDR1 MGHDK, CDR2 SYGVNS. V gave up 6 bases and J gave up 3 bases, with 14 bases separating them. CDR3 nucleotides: TGTGCCAGCAGATCACAGAGCGATTACTATGGCTACACCTTC. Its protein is CASRSQSDYYGYTF.

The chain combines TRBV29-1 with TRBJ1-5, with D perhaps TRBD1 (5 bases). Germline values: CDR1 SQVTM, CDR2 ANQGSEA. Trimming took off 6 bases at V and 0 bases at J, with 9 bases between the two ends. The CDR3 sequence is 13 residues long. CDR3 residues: CSVQADSNQPQHF. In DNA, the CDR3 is TGCAGCGTACAGGCTGATAGCAATCAGCCCCAGCATTTT. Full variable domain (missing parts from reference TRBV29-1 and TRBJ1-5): SAVISQKPSRDICQRGTSLTIQCQVDSQVTMMFWYRQQPGQSLTLIATANQGSEATYESGFVIDKFPISRPNLTFSTLTVSNMSPEDSSIYLCSVQADSNQPQHFGDGTRLSIL.

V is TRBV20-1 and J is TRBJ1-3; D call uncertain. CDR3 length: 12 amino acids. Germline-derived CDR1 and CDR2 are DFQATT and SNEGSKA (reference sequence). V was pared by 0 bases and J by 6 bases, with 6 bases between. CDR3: CSARDNTNTIYF. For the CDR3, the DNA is TGCAGTGCTAGAGACAACACAAACACCATATATTTT.

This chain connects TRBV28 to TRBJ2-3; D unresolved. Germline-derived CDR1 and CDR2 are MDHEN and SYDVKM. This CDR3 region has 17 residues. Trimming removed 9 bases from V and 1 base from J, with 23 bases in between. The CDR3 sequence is CASLGLDDSSRTDTQYF. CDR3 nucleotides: TGTGCCAGTCTTGGCCTGGATGACTCCTCCCGCACAGATACGCAGTATTTT.